This T cell receptor beta chain came from a study of blood T cell repertoires in COVID-19. Turning to the study itself: Material from acute and convalescent COVID-19 was sourced from the United States, Italy and Spain. Sources were T cells, B-cell-depleted T cells, or PBMCs; the material itself was cDNA or gDNA.

Germline CDR1 is SGHNT and CDR2 is YENEEA. The ends were cut back, 5 bases at V and 1 base at J, with 8 bases in the middle. This CDR3 region has 13 residues. In the source study's methods: Amplification from reference gene primers served as the basis for estimated nucleated cell counts. Libraries were prepared by immunoSEQ multiplex PCR; TCRdb keeps only in-frame clonotypes and omits some of them. From that table come the V and J calls and clone size; the DNA was used to work out D and trimming. This sample carries tens of thousands of clones, 80% to 90% of them seen once, and the ten largest clones take 3.5% to 4%. Seattle patient enrollment occurred during active infection, with longitudinal follow-up thereafter.

Sequenced input: peripheral blood. This receptor was identified in a man aged 40-55 years with COVID-19, enrolled during active disease. V and J are TRBV11-3 and TRBJ1-2; D remains ambiguous. The CDR3, as DNA: TGTGCCAGCAGCCCGACTGGTAACTATGGCTACACCTTC. Its protein product is CASSPTGNYGYTF.